These 32 T cell receptor beta chains were all obtained from the same sample, sequenced in a study of blood T cell repertoires in COVID-19 (dated by TCRdb to the early 2020s). Receptor libraries were prepared by the immunoSEQ multiplex PCR assay. Here the immuneACCESS table is served through TCRdb, limited to in-frame sequences with V and J called. Missing clones are a known gap in these copies; in checked studies unresolved V genes cover under half, and the rest lacks a known reason. Within this sample are approximately 68,000 clones, with 87% of them counted one time only. The ten top clones hold about 6.6% of the sample. What was sequenced was peripheral blood. All receptors come from a man aged 45-60 years with active COVID-19.

V usage is TRBV5-1 and J usage is TRBJ1-4; 9 bases align to TRBD1. V lost 4 bases and J lost 2; bases outside the gene matches: 9. The germline V gene encodes CDR1 SGHRS and CDR2 YFSETQ. The CDR3 runs to 17 residues. The CDR3 nucleotides read TGCGCCAGCAGCCGCCAGGGGACAGGGCCCACTAATGAAAAACTGTTTTTT. Protein: CASSRQGTGPTNEKLFF.

This clone has just a few counts. V is TRBV9 and J is TRBJ2-7, with TRBD2 as a possible D gene (6 bases). The germline gives CDR1 SGDLS, CDR2 YYNGEE. The CDR3 spans 14 residues. Trimming took 4 bases from V and 3 from J, leaving 14 bases between them. The CDR3 is CASSPGGHYYEQYF. For the CDR3, the DNA is TGTGCCAGCAGCCCCGGAGGGCACTACTACGAGCAGTACTTC.

CDR3 protein: CASSLEGGEEDGYTF. The CDR3 DNA reads as TGCGCCAGCAGCTTGGAAGGGGGAGAGGAAGATGGCTACACCTTC. The V and J genes are TRBV5-1 and TRBJ1-2; D is possibly TRBD1 (6 bases). V dropped 0 bases and J dropped 6 bases, with 15 bases sitting between them. There are 15 residues in the CDR3. Germline CDR1 is SGHRS and CDR2 is YFSETQ. The full variable domain, rest sourced from reference TRBV5-1 and TRBJ1-2, is KAGVTQTPRYLIKTRGQQVTLSCSPISGHRSVSWYQQTPGQGLQFLFEYFSETQRNKGNFPGRFSGRQFSNSRSEMNVSTLELGDSALYLCASSLEGGEEDGYTFGSGTRLTVV.

The J gene is TRBJ2-5, the V gene TRBV18; TRBD1 is a possible D gene (6 bases). Trimming took off 4 bases at V and 1 base at J, with 13 bases between the two ends. CDR1 is KGHSH and CDR2 is LQKENI in the germline V gene. The CDR3 spans 15 residues. CDR3 protein: CASSLGAGLQETQYF. The DNA of the CDR3 is TGTGCCAGCTCACTGGGGGCAGGACTCCAAGAGACCCAGTACTTC.

The chain couples TRBV27 to TRBJ2-1, with D tentatively TRBD1 (5 bases). V dropped 3 bases and J dropped 7 bases, with 25 bases sitting between them. This CDR3 has 18 amino acids. Per germline, CDR1 MNHEY and CDR2 SMNVEV (reference sequence). The CDR3 sequence is CASSFRPLGQGFTNEQFF. The CDR3, as DNA: TGTGCCAGCAGTTTCCGACCCCTAGGGCAGGGATTCACTAATGAGCAGTTCTTC.

The CDR3 coding sequence is TGTGCCAGCAGTCTTCTGGGGCTAGCGGGGGCCAATGAGCAGTTCTTC. Protein sequence: CASSLLGLAGANEQFF. This rearrangement joins TRBV6-2 or TRBV6-3 to TRBJ2-1, with 10 nucleotides matching TRBD2. With V trimmed by 5 bases and J by 6 bases, 10 bases remained unmatched. Germline V gene data show CDR1 as MNHEY and CDR2 as SVGEGT. The CDR3 extends over 16 amino acids.

The rearrangement joins TRBV4-2 to TRBJ2-1, with no clear D. Trimming removed 0 bases from V and 4 bases from J, with 13 bases in between. The CDR3 is 16 amino acids. Germline lookup yields CDR1 LGHNA and CDR2 YNFKEQ. The CDR3, as DNA: TGTGCCAGCAGCCAAGACTCCACTAACGAGTACAATGAGCAGTTCTTC. Translating gives CASSQDSTNEYNEQFF.

The chain uses TRBV6-1 and TRBJ1-6; D not certain. From germline, CDR1 is MNHNS and CDR2 SASEGT. Trimming stripped 3 bases from V and 6 bases from J, with 12 bases between. The CDR3 is 15 residues long. The CDR3 is CASSELRAPNSPLHF. The CDR3 region has the DNA TGTGCCAGCAGTGAGCTGAGGGCTCCTAATTCACCCCTCCACTTT.

V and J are TRBV9 and TRBJ1-2; TRBD1 might be the D (6 bases). The CDR3 totals 13 residues. The ends were cut back, 4 bases at V and 3 bases at J, with 10 bases in the middle. Germline V CDR1 and CDR2: SGDLS, YYNGEE. The CDR3 DNA sequence: TGTGCCAGCAGCCTAGGGGGGGACTATGGCTACACCTTC. It translates to CASSLGGDYGYTF.

The J gene is TRBJ2-1, the V gene TRBV7-2, with D tentatively TRBD1 (6 bases). CDR1 and CDR2 (germline): SGHTA, FQGNSA. The ends were cut back, 4 bases at V and 7 bases at J, with 11 bases in the middle. The CDR3 has 13 amino acids. The CDR3 here is CASSWRTENEQFF. The CDR3 bases are TGTGCCAGCAGCTGGAGGACAGAAAATGAGCAGTTCTTC.

The J gene is TRBJ1-1, the V gene TRBV30, with TRBD1 as a possible D gene (6 bases). V was trimmed by 0 bases and J by 2 bases, leaving 10 bases between them. Germline values: CDR1 GTSNPN, CDR2 SVGIG (reference sequence). The CDR3 spans 14 residues. CDR3 in amino acids: CAWSVPTGNTEAFF. The CDR3 bases are TGTGCCTGGAGTGTCCCGACAGGAAACACTGAAGCTTTCTTT.

This clone was detected once. The chain uses TRBV28 and TRBJ1-2, with a tentative D call TRBD1 (5 bases). Trimming took 5 bases from V and 7 from J, leaving 11 bases between them. Germline-derived CDR1 and CDR2 are MDHEN and SYDVKM. The CDR3 runs 12 residues. DNA for the CDR3: TGTGCCAGCAGTGTACAGGATAGTGGCTACACCTTC. Protein sequence: CASSVQDSGYTF.

This chain joins TRBV3-1 (or the pseudogene TRBV3-2) and TRBJ1-2; D may be TRBD1 (6 bases). This CDR3 comprises 14 residues. Germline V gene sequence: CDR1 LGHDT, CDR2 YNNKEL (reference sequence). The ends were cut back, 6 bases at V and 4 bases at J, with 15 bases in the middle. The CDR3 DNA is TGTGCCAGCAGTTCCCGACAGGCCCTCTATGGCTACACCTTC. It yields the protein CASSSRQALYGYTF.

This chain links TRBV6-2 or TRBV6-3 with TRBJ1-4; a possible D gene is TRBD1 (6 bases). The CDR3 extends over 16 amino acids. The germline V gene encodes CDR1 MNHEY and CDR2 SVGEGT. The V gene lost 4 bases and the J gene lost 0 bases, with 12 bases spanning the gap. The DNA of the CDR3 is TGTGCCAGCAGTTGGCCAGGGGCGGCAACTAATGAAAAACTGTTTTTT. Protein: CASSWPGAATNEKLFF.

This clone appeared a single time. The V call is TRBV3-1 (or the pseudogene TRBV3-2), the J call TRBJ1-2, with 8 positions matching TRBD1. Germline V gives CDR1 LGHDT, CDR2 YNNKEL (reference sequence). V shed 0 bases, J shed 4 bases, and the junction held 7 bases outside the gene matches. The CDR3 length is 16 residues. CDR3 nucleotide sequence: TGTGCCAGCAGCCAAGAGCCGCTGGACAGGGTCTATGGCTACACCTTC. Translation gives CASSQEPLDRVYGYTF.

This chain joins TRBV27 and TRBJ2-7; 14 positions agree with TRBD2. V lost 2 bases to trimming and J lost 2 bases; unmatched junction nucleotides: 5. This CDR3 has 17 amino acids. Germline values: CDR1 MNHEY, CDR2 SMNVEV (reference sequence). The CDR3 reads CASSLRGLAGGTYEQYF. The CDR3 DNA reads as TGTGCCAGCAGTTTACGAGGACTAGCGGGAGGCACCTACGAGCAGTACTTC.

This chain links TRBV5-8 with TRBJ2-7, with 7 bases identical to TRBD1. The germline CDR1 and CDR2 sequences are SGHTS and YDEGEE. This CDR3 contains 13 residues. V gave up 4 bases and J gave up 3 bases; unmatched junction bases: 4. CDR3: CASSRRDSYEQYF. The CDR3 DNA sequence: TGTGCCAGCAGCCGCCGGGACAGCTACGAGCAGTACTTC.

CDR3 bases: TGCGCCAGCAGCGTTACAGGGGGTGAGAAGAATGGCTACACCTTC. Translation: CASSVTGGEKNGYTF. V and J are TRBV5-1 and TRBJ1-2; 8 nucleotides line up with TRBD1. Germline values: CDR1 SGHRS, CDR2 YFSETQ. J was trimmed by 6 bases and V by 4 bases; bases with no gene match: 11. This CDR3 has 15 amino acids.

CDR3: CAWSVGLVRTEAFF. In DNA, the CDR3 is TGTGCCTGGAGTGTAGGCTTGGTCAGGACTGAAGCTTTCTTT. The chain recombines TRBV30 with TRBJ1-1; no clear D gene. The germline gives CDR1 GTSNPN, CDR2 SVGIG (reference sequence). The CDR3 covers 14 residues. The V end lost 0 bases, the J end lost 5 bases, and 13 bases lay between the germline ends.

The rearrangement joins TRBV2 to TRBJ1-6; the D gene is possibly TRBD1 (6 bases). Germline CDR1 SNHLY, CDR2 FYNNEI. V was clipped by 3 bases and J by 6 bases, with 12 bases between them. This CDR3 region has 15 residues. DNA of the CDR3: TGTGCCAGCAGTGAGGGCCGGACAGCTAATTCACCCCTCCACTTT. Its protein is CASSEGRTANSPLHF.

The chain combines TRBV7-3 with TRBJ2-1, with D possibly being TRBD2 (5 bases). Germline lookup yields CDR1 SGHTA and CDR2 FQGTGA. V lost 5 bases, J lost 2 bases, and 10 bases lay in between. CDR3 length: 14 amino acids. CDR3 sequence reads: CASSLSGPYNEQFF. For the CDR3, the DNA is TGTGCCAGCAGCCTAAGCGGCCCCTACAATGAGCAGTTCTTC.

The J gene is TRBJ1-1, the V gene TRBV28, with 7 bases that match TRBD1. V was clipped by 6 bases and J by 5 bases; unmatched bases: 6. There are 13 residues in the CDR3. CDR1 and CDR2 (germline): MDHEN, SYDVKM. The CDR3 nucleotides are TGTGCCAGCAGAACCACAGGGGCGACTGAAGCTTTCTTT. The encoded protein is CASRTTGATEAFF.

This chain links TRBV5-6 with TRBJ2-7, with a tentative D call TRBD2 (7 bases). Trimming pared 1 base from V and 0 bases from J, leaving 14 bases between. Germline V lookup: CDR1 SGHDT, CDR2 YYEEEE. This CDR3 has 16 residues. CDR3 DNA sequence: TGTGCCAGCAGCTTGTATCAGGGAGGGGGCTCCTACGAGCAGTACTTC. Its translation: CASSLYQGGGSYEQYF.

The gene calls are TRBV2 and TRBJ1-4; 9 nucleotides align to TRBD1. CDR3 size: 16 residues. Germline-derived CDR1 and CDR2 are SNHLY and FYNNEI. J lost 8 bases, V lost 0 bases, and 7 bases had no gene match. The CDR3 protein is CASSEAGDRVGEKLFF. CDR3 bases: TGTGCCAGCAGTGAAGCAGGGGACAGGGTGGGCGAAAAACTGTTTTTT.

This chain links TRBV7-3 with TRBJ1-4, with TRBD1 matching over 8 bases. The CDR3 runs to 15 residues. Germline lookup yields CDR1 SGHTA and CDR2 FQGTGA. The ends lost 5 bases at V and 5 bases at J; junction bases unmatched: 7. CDR3 DNA sequence: TGTGCCAGCAGCGTGACAGGGGATCCCAATGAAAAACTGTTTTTT. Translating it yields CASSVTGDPNEKLFF. Variable domain in full (rest from reference TRBV7-3 and TRBJ1-4): GAGVSQTPSNKVTEKGKYVELRCDPISGHTALYWYRQSLGQGPEFLIYFQGTGAADDSGLPNDRFFAVRPEGSVSTLKIQRTERGDSAVYLCASSVTGDPNEKLFFGSGTQLSVL.

In DNA form, the CDR3 reads TGTGCCAGCAGTGAAGCGCTTTCCAGCCGAGGCGGTCCGGCTGGCGGAAACACCATATATTTT. It translates to CASSEALSSRGGPAGGNTIYF. The chain joins TRBV6-1 to TRBJ1-3, with no clear D. Trimming left V 0 bases short and J 4 bases short, with 28 bases between. This CDR3 is built from 21 residues. The germline gives CDR1 MNHNS, CDR2 SASEGT.

This sequence joins TRBV28 and TRBJ1-5; tentatively, D is TRBD1 (6 bases). CDR1 MDHEN and CDR2 SYDVKM come from the germline V gene. The ends were cut back, 6 bases at V and 10 bases at J, with 22 bases in the middle. The CDR3 contains 15 residues. The CDR3 DNA reads TGTGCCAGCAGCTCGGCACCGGGACAAAAAACCCCCCAGCATTTT. Protein product: CASSSAPGQKTPQHF.

This chain joins TRBV7-9 and TRBJ1-2; 10 positions agree with TRBD1. The trim removed 5 bases at V and 2 bases at J, leaving 2 bases unmatched. From germline, CDR1 is SEHNR and CDR2 FQNEAQ (reference sequence). There are 14 residues in the CDR3. The CDR3 loop reads CASSQDRGNYGYTF. DNA of the CDR3: TGTGCCAGCAGCCAGGACAGGGGGAACTATGGCTACACCTTC.

By share, this clone ranks as medium-sized (0.01 to 0.1%). The chain recombines TRBV19 with TRBJ1-2; 10 positions agree with TRBD1. The CDR3 spans 15 residues. CDR1 is LNHDA and CDR2 is SQIVND in the germline V gene (reference sequence). Trimming removed 5 bases from V and 2 bases from J; junction bases left unmatched: 5. CDR3 loop: CASSLSGQGNYGYTF. CDR3 bases: TGTGCCAGTAGTCTATCGGGACAGGGGAACTATGGCTACACCTTC. Filled out from reference TRBV19 and TRBJ1-2, the complete variable domain reads DGGITQSPKYLFRKEGQNVTLSCEQNLNHDAMYWYRQDPGQGLRLIYYSQIVNDFQKGDIAEGYSVSREKKESFPLTVTSAQKNPTAFYLCASSLSGQGNYGYTFGSGTRLTVV.

The genes are TRBV6-5 and TRBJ1-1; 7 bases agree with TRBD1. The CDR3 has 15 amino acids. After removal of 7 bases from V and 0 bases from J, the junction contained 8 bases not matched to a gene. Germline V CDR1 and CDR2: MNHEY, SVGAGI. The CDR3 nucleotides read TGTGCCAGCAAACGAACGGGACAGCTGAACACTGAAGCTTTCTTT. Protein sequence: CASKRTGQLNTEAFF.

The chain is built from TRBV3-1 (or the pseudogene TRBV3-2) and TRBJ2-1, with 7 bases identical to TRBD2. Germline CDR1 and CDR2: LGHDT and YNNKEL (reference sequence). The V gene end was trimmed by 1 base and the J gene end by 9 bases; junction bases not matched to a gene: 3. The CDR3 has 13 amino acids. Here the CDR3 reads CASSQGDYSEQFF. Written as DNA, the CDR3 is TGTGCCAGCAGCCAAGGGGACTACTCTGAGCAGTTCTTC.

This CDR3 reads CASSEARAGGGLEQFF. CDR3 nucleotides: TGTGCCAGCAGTGAAGCGCGAGCGGGGGGCGGTTTAGAGCAGTTCTTC. The gene calls are TRBV6-1 and TRBJ2-1; TRBD2 aligns across 9 bases. The CDR3 length is 16 residues. Germline trimming cut 0 bases from V and 10 bases from J; bases unmatched to any gene: 10. Germline CDR1 is MNHNS and CDR2 is SASEGT.